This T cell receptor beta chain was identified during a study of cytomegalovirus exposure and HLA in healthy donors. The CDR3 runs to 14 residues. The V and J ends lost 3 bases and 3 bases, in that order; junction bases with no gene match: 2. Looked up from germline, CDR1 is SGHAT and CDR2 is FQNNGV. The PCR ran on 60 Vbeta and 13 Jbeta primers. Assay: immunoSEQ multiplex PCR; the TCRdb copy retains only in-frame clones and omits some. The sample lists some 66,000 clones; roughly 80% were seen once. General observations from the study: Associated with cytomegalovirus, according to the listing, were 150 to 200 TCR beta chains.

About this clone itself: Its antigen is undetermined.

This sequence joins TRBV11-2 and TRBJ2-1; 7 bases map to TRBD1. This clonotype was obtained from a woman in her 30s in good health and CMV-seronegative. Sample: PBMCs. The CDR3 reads CASSLGQNYNEQFF. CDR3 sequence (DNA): TGTGCCAGCAGCTTGGGACAGAACTACAATGAGCAGTTCTTC.